A selection of T cell receptor beta chains follows, all from one sample in a study of T cells in Graves' hyperthyroidism and ophthalmopathy. Via MiXCR, TCRdb re-called the multiplex PCR reads, giving one row per CDR3 protein. Of about 700,000 distinct CDR3 sequences listed, around 13% are singletons. The sequenced material came from blood. These receptor sequences come from a woman aged 18 to 35 with Graves' hyperthyroidism. The CDR3 runs from the conserved cysteine through the conserved F or W. D genes are given only for firm matches. The size field is filled for only some rows; it gives once, few, many or a size class.

>TRBD2|TRBJ2-1|TRBV20-1|NA
TGCAGTGCTAACTCCGGGACTAGCGGGACAGATGAGCAGTTCTTC
CSANSGTSGTDEQFF
>NA|TRBJ2-7|TRBV20-1|NA
TGCAGTGCTAGGTCTAGCCAGTACGAGCAGTACTTC
CSARSSQYEQYF
>NA|TRBJ1-6|TRBV18|many
TGTGCCAGCTCACCACCCGTGGCCCCAGGATCACCCCTCCACTTT
CASSPPVAPGSPLHF
>TRBD2|TRBJ2-5|TRBV6-1|NA
TGTGCCAGCACCCACCGATCCCTAGCGGGAGAGACCCAGTACTTC
CASTHRSLAGETQYF
>NA|TRBJ2-7|TRBV6-2/TRBV6-3|many
TGTGCCAGCAGTGTGTGGGCGGGTGAGTTGGAGCCCTACGAGCAGTACTTC
CASSVWAGELEPYEQYF
>NA|TRBJ2-5|TRBV18|many
TGTGCCAGCTCACCAGGAGAAGAGACCCAGTACTTC
CASSPGEETQYF
>NA|TRBJ2-1|TRBV15|many
TGTGCCACCAGCAGAGATACGGGAAGGTACAATGAGCAGTTCTTC
CATSRDTGRYNEQFF
>TRBD1|TRBJ2-7|TRBV11-3|many
TGTGCCAGCAGCTTAGAGGGGCAGGGGGCCTACGAGCAGTACTTC
CASSLEGQGAYEQYF
>NA|TRBJ1-5|TRBV20-1|NA
TGCAGTGCTAGAGCCGGGAGCTATAGCAATCAGCCCCAGCATTTT
CSARAGSYSNQPQHF
>NA|TRBJ2-7|TRBV6-1|few
TGTGCCAGCAGTGAACAGAGGAACTACGAGCAGTACTTC
CASSEQRNYEQYF
>NA|TRBJ2-1|TRBV12-3/TRBV12-4|few
TGTGCCAGCAGTTTAGGGCAGGGTCGCGACAATGAGCAGTTCTTC
CASSLGQGRDNEQFF
>NA|TRBJ1-5|TRBV7-9|many
TGTGCCAGCAGTACAGGGACGCAGCCCCAGCATTTT
CASSTGTQPQHF
>NA|TRBJ1-5|TRBV6-1|NA
TGTGCCAGCGCTCCGGGGTCCTTTAGCAATCAGCCCCAGCATTTT
CASAPGSFSNQPQHF
>TRBD1|TRBJ1-1|TRBV5-1|many
TGCGCCAGCAGCTTGGCCCCTCAGGGGGCTTCGACTGAAGCTTTCTTT
CASSLAPQGASTEAFF
>NA|TRBJ2-1|TRBV28|many
TGTGCCAGCACGGACAGCGACGCCCCCAATGAGCAGTTCTTC
CASTDSDAPNEQFF
>NA|TRBJ1-2|TRBV5-8|few
TGTGCCAGCTCCCACCGGGGAGTCGAATACTATGGCTACACCTTC
CASSHRGVEYYGYTF
>NA|TRBJ2-5|TRBV20-1|NA
TGCAGTGCTTCTAGAGAGGAGACCCAGTACTTC
CSASREETQYF
>TRBD1|TRBJ2-1|TRBV2|many
TGTGCCAGCAGCCAGGACAGGGGGAGGGACAATGAGCAGTTCTTC
CASSQDRGRDNEQFF
>TRBD2|TRBJ2-7|TRBV7-9|NA
TGTGCCAGCAGCTTAAGTACTAGCGGGAGAACCAACGAGCAGTACTTC
CASSLSTSGRTNEQYF
>NA|TRBJ1-1|TRBV6-1|NA
TGTGCCAGCAGGTGGTCAGGGGAGCACACTGAAGCTTTCTTT
CASRWSGEHTEAFF
>NA|TRBJ2-5|TRBV7-2|many
TGTGCCAGCAGCTCCTACAGAGACCAAGAGACCCAGTACTTC
CASSSYRDQETQYF
>NA|TRBJ2-1|TRBV7-3|many
TGTGCCAGCAGCTCAACGCAGGGGAGGAATGAGCAGTTCTTC
CASSSTQGRNEQFF
>TRBD2|TRBJ2-3|TRBV7-9|many
TGTGCCAGCAGCTTCGGCGGGAGTTGGGCAGATACGCAGTATTTT
CASSFGGSWADTQYF
>NA|TRBJ2-2|TRBV27|few
TGTGCCAGCAGTCCGCAGACAGGTCTGGGGGCGAACACCGGGGAGCTGTTTTTT
CASSPQTGLGANTGELFF
>NA|TRBJ2-7|TRBV6-2/TRBV6-3|NA
TGTGCCAGCAGTCTGAGGATCGAGCAGTACTTC
CASSLRIEQYF
>NA|TRBJ1-5|TRBV2|NA
TGTGCCAGCGAGGGACCGGGAGGAAATCAGCCCCAGCATTTT
CASEGPGGNQPQHF
>TRBD2|TRBJ2-2|TRBV19|NA
TGTGCCAGTAGTTCGACTGGTTTTGGGACTAGCGGGAATACCGGGGAGCTGTTTTTT
CASSSTGFGTSGNTGELFF
>NA|TRBJ2-7|TRBV6-1|many
TGTGCCAGCAGTTCGAATCTCTACGAGCAGTACTTC
CASSSNLYEQYF
>NA|TRBJ1-1|TRBV5-5|many
TGTGCCAGCAGCTATCAATTGGGGGGCTGGAACACTGAAGCTTTCTTT
CASSYQLGGWNTEAFF
>NA|TRBJ2-5|TRBV10-3|few
TGTGCCATCAGTGAGGCGTTAGCGGCGTCGGAGACCCAGTACTTC
CAISEALAASETQYF
>NA|TRBJ2-3|TRBV6-1|NA
TGTGCCAGCTTAAAGAGGGGGACAGATACGCAGTATTTT
CASLKRGTDTQYF
>NA|TRBJ2-1|TRBV2|many
TGTGCCAGCAGTGATTGGCTGGGGTACAATGAGCAGTTCTTC
CASSDWLGYNEQFF
>TRBD1|TRBJ1-2|TRBV29-1|many
TGCAGCGTTGCCAAACCCCGGGACAGGGTTCATGGCTACACCTTC
CSVAKPRDRVHGYTF
>NA|TRBJ2-2|TRBV12-3/TRBV12-4|many
TGTGCCAGCAACCCCCGAGGCAGCTCGAACACCGGGGAGCTGTTTTTT
CASNPRGSSNTGELFF
>NA|TRBJ1-1|TRBV18|few
TGTGCCAGCTCACCCTTCGATCGGCAGAACACTGGAGCTTTCTTT
CASSPFDRQNTGAFF
>NA|TRBJ1-3|TRBV7-9|few
TGTGCCAGCAGCCCTATAGGGGGACGCTACTCTGGAAACACCATATATTTT
CASSPIGGRYSGNTIYF
>NA|TRBJ1-1|TRBV30|many
TGTGCCTGGACCCCTACAGGGCTCATGAACACTGAAGCTTTCTTT
CAWTPTGLMNTEAFF
>NA|TRBJ1-5|TRBV19|NA
TGTGCCAGTTCCCCGGATATGGGAGTCGGCAATCAGCCCCAGCATTTT
CASSPDMGVGNQPQHF
>TRBD2|TRBJ2-1|TRBV7-8|few
TGTGCCAGCAGCGGGACTAGCCGTTACAATGAGCAGTTCTTC
CASSGTSRYNEQFF
>TRBD2|TRBJ2-7|TRBV7-9|many
TGTGCCAGCAGCTTAGAATGGGCTAGCGGGACCTACGAGCAGTACTTC
CASSLEWASGTYEQYF
>NA|TRBJ1-1|TRBV12-3/TRBV12-4|many
TGTGCCAGCAGTAGTAGGCCAGACACTGAAGCTTTCTTT
CASSSRPDTEAFF
>NA|TRBJ2-6|TRBV20-1|NA
TGCAGTGCTGGAACCCCAGGGTCAGGGGCCAACGTCCTGACTTTC
CSAGTPGSGANVLTF
>NA|TRBJ1-3|TRBV2|many
TGTGCCAGCAGTGGAAGCGCTGGAAACACCATATATTTT
CASSGSAGNTIYF
>NA|TRBJ2-3|TRBV28|many
TGTGCCAGCAGCTTGGGACTTTACACAGATACGCAGTATTTT
CASSLGLYTDTQYF
>NA|TRBJ2-7|TRBV30|many
TGTGCCTGGACAGGAGGCTCCTACGAGCAGTACTTC
CAWTGGSYEQYF
>NA|TRBJ2-1|TRBV7-3|many
TGTGCCAGCAGCTTACCCGGTGGCTGTACAATGGAGCAGTTCTTC
CASSLPGGCTMEQFF
>NA|TRBJ1-4|TRBV28|many
TGTGCCAGCAGTTTATCGGCCGGCGCCGGGAATGAAAAACTGTTTTTT
CASSLSAGAGNEKLFF
>NA|TRBJ1-5|TRBV19|few
TGTGCCAGTAGAATTATATCGGCCCGAGGGGACAATCAGCCCCAGCATTTT
CASRIISARGDNQPQHF
>NA|TRBJ1-2|TRBV24-1|many
TGTGCCACCAGTGATTTAGACTATGGCTACACCTTC
CATSDLDYGYTF
>NA|TRBJ2-5|TRBV7-9|many
TGTGCCAGCAGCTTAACAGAGGAACAAGAGACCCAGTACTTC
CASSLTEEQETQYF
>NA|TRBJ1-6|TRBV18|NA
TGTGCCAGCTCACCCAGCCGGGCGGGGATCAATTCACCCCTCCACTTT
CASSPSRAGINSPLHF
>NA|TRBJ1-5|TRBV27|many
TGTGCCAGCAGTTTAAACGGGTATGATAGCAATCAGCCCCAGCATTTT
CASSLNGYDSNQPQHF
>NA|TRBJ2-1|TRBV6-6|NA
TGTGCCAGCAGTTACTCGCCCGGGACCAGCTCCTACAATGAGCAGTTCTTC
CASSYSPGTSSYNEQFF
>TRBD2|TRBJ2-5|TRBV24-1|NA
TGTGCCACCGGTGATGCTAGCGGGAGGGTCCCCTTTGGGGAGACCCAGTACTTC
CATGDASGRVPFGETQYF
>NA|TRBJ1-5|TRBV19|NA
TGTGCCAGTAGTATCCGGACGTATAGCAATCTGCCCCAGCATTTT
CASSIRTYSNLPQHF
>NA|TRBJ1-5|TRBV7-9|NA
TGTGCCAGCAGCTTAGGGGATTTAAGCCAGCCCCAGCATTTT
CASSLGDLSQPQHF
>TRBD1|TRBJ1-2|TRBV27|many
TGTGCCAGCAGTTTGGGCCCAGCCGGGACAGCAAACTATGGCTACACCTTC
CASSLGPAGTANYGYTF
>TRBD1|TRBJ2-3|TRBV2|many
TGTGCCAGCAGTGGACAGGGGAGGTCAGATACGCAGTATTTT
CASSGQGRSDTQYF
>TRBD2|TRBJ2-1|TRBV12-3/TRBV12-4|many
TGTGCCAGCAGTTTAGGACTAGCGGGAGTTCCCGAGCAGTTCTTC
CASSLGLAGVPEQFF
>NA|TRBJ2-5|TRBV6-1|many
TGTGCCAGCAGTGAAGCGCTCCAGAGCAAAGAGACCCAGTACTTC
CASSEALQSKETQYF